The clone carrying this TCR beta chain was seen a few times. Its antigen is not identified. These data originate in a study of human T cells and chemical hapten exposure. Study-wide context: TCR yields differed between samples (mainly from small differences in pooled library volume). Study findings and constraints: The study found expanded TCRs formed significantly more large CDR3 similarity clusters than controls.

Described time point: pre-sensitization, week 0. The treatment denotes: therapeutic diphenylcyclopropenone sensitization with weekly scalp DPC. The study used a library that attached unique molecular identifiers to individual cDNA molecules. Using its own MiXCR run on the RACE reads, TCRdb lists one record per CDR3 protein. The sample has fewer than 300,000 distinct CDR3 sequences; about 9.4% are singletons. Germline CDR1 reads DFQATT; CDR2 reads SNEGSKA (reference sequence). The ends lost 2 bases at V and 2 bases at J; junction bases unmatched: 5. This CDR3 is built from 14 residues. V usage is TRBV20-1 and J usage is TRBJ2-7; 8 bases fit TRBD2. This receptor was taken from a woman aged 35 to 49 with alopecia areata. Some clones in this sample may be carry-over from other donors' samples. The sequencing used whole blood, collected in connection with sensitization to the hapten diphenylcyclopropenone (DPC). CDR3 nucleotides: TGCAGTGCTAGACAACTAGCGGATCCCTACGAGCAGTACTTC. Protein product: CSARQLADPYEQYF.